Below are 32 T cell receptor beta chains sequenced from a single sample in a study of cytomegalovirus exposure and HLA in healthy donors. This PCR relied on a set of 60 Vbeta primers and 13 Jbeta primers. This table comes from immunoSEQ multiplex PCR, and its TCRdb copy is limited to in-frame clones, with some not included. The sample includes under 300,000 clones, roughly 81% of them seen just once. Specimen: PBMCs. The receptors were sampled from a woman aged 40 to 50 in good health and CMV-seropositive.

This chain uses TRBV5-1 with TRBJ1-5; D is possibly TRBD1 (6 bases). The CDR3 is 15 residues long. Germline CDR1 reads SGHRS; CDR2 reads YFSETQ. Deletions cut 0 bases from V and 6 bases from J, with 13 bases between. DNA for the CDR3: TGCGCCAGCAGCTTGGAAGGTCTACAGGGTCAGCCCCAGCATTTT. As protein: CASSLEGLQGQPQHF.

This clone was recorded only once. The chain links TRBV7-2 to TRBJ2-5; TRBD2 matches 10 bases. V was pared by 6 bases and J by 0 bases, with 7 bases of the junction left unmatched. This CDR3 region has 16 residues. Germline CDR1 SGHTA, CDR2 FQGNSA. The CDR3 here is CASSSWTSGNQETQYF. Written as DNA, the CDR3 is TGTGCCAGCAGTTCTTGGACTAGCGGAAACCAAGAGACCCAGTACTTC.

The J gene is TRBJ2-1, the V gene TRBV27, with 12 positions matching TRBD2. The length of the CDR3 is 16 residues. Per the germline V gene, CDR1 is MNHEY and CDR2 is SMNVEV (reference sequence). The V and J ends lost 4 bases and 6 bases, in that order; junction bases with no gene match: 7. CDR3 sequence (DNA): TGTGCCAGCAGTTCAAGGACTAGCGGGATTCCCAATGAGCAGTTCTTC. Protein: CASSSRTSGIPNEQFF.

V gene TRBV29-1 combines with J gene TRBJ1-1, with TRBD1 as a possible D gene (5 bases). V was pared by 7 bases and J by 1 base, with 10 bases between. This CDR3 has 12 amino acids. From germline, CDR1 is SQVTM and CDR2 ANQGSEA. For the CDR3, the DNA is TGCAGCGCTAGAACAGGGAACACTGAAGCTTTCTTT. It is translated as CSARTGNTEAFF.

The rearrangement joins TRBV19 to TRBJ1-2; the D gene is possibly TRBD1 (6 bases). The CDR3 spans 13 residues. Germline V lookup: CDR1 LNHDA, CDR2 SQIVND (reference sequence). Trimming removed 6 bases from V and 4 bases from J, with 12 bases in between. The CDR3 spells CASSPTGSYGYTF. For the CDR3, the DNA is TGTGCCAGTAGCCCTACAGGGTCCTATGGCTACACCTTC.

The chain couples TRBV29-1 to TRBJ1-2; TRBD1 aligns across 8 bases. Germline assignment: CDR1 SQVTM and CDR2 ANQGSEA. The CDR3 runs 12 residues. Trimming at V came to 6 bases and at J to 3 bases, leaving 3 bases not matched to a gene. CDR3 DNA sequence: TGCAGCGTACTACAGGGGGACTATGGCTACACCTTC. This sequence encodes CSVLQGDYGYTF.

The chain carries TRBV5-6 and TRBJ2-7; 7 nucleotides agree with TRBD2. J gave up 2 bases and V 4 bases, and 9 bases lay outside the gene matches. Germline V lookup: CDR1 SGHDT, CDR2 YYEEEE. The CDR3 loop spans 15 amino acids. The CDR3 region is CASSRLGAGAYEQYF. DNA for the CDR3: TGTGCCAGCAGCCGGTTGGGTGCGGGGGCCTACGAGCAGTACTTC.

The genes are TRBV18 and TRBJ1-1; D is ambiguous. Germline CDR1 KGHSH, CDR2 LQKENI. Trimming left V 1 base short and J 3 bases short, with 9 bases between. The CDR3 consists of 14 residues. DNA for the CDR3: TGTGCCAGCTCACCACAGCGGGGAGACACTGAAGCTTTCTTT. This encodes CASSPQRGDTEAFF.

In the case of this clone: At one end the junction does not follow the germline gene, possibly because of a read error. The chain combines TRBV29-1 with TRBJ2-7; 10 positions match TRBD2. The CDR3 has 16 residues. Germline V gene sequence: CDR1 SQVTM, CDR2 ANQGSEA. CDR3 region: CSVRVGLAVHSYERYF. In DNA, the CDR3 is TGCAGCGTCCGGGTCGGACTAGCGGTCCACTCCTACGAGCGGTACTTC.

The CDR3 DNA reads as TGTGCCAGCAGTCCGACTAGCGGGAGATACAATGAGCAGTTCTTC. Protein product: CASSPTSGRYNEQFF. The chain recombines TRBV2 with TRBJ2-1; 12 nucleotides agree with TRBD2. Germline V CDR1 and CDR2: SNHLY, FYNNEI. The CDR3 extends over 15 amino acids. Trimming took 5 bases from V and 4 from J; bases not matched to a gene: 3.

This chain uses TRBV15 with TRBJ2-3; 10 bases align to TRBD1. J gave up 5 bases and V 1 base, and 12 bases lay outside the gene matches. This CDR3 contains 18 residues. The V gene's germline CDR1 is LNHNV and CDR2 YYDKDF (reference sequence). CDR3 sequence reads: CATSRVTLGTGAGDTQYF. The CDR3 nucleotides are TGTGCCACCAGCAGAGTCACCCTCGGGACAGGGGCGGGAGATACGCAGTATTTT. The variable domain in full, with the rest retrieved from reference TRBV15 and TRBJ2-3, is DAMVIQNPRYQVTQFGKPVTLSCSQTLNHNVMYWYQQKSSQAPKLLFHYYDKDFNNEADTPDNFQSRRPNTSFCFLDIRSPGLGDTAMYLCATSRVTLGTGAGDTQYFGPGTRLTVL.

This chain joins TRBV7-6 and TRBJ2-7; tentatively, D is TRBD2 (6 bases). This CDR3 spans 15 amino acids. The germline CDR1 and CDR2 sequences are SGHVS and FNYEAQ. Between the trimmed V and J ends, which lost 8 bases and 6 bases, there was a span of 23 bases. This CDR3 is CASGGVTGERVEQYF. The CDR3 DNA follows: TGTGCCAGCGGTGGTGTAACGGGGGAGAGGGTCGAGCAGTACTTC.

V and J are TRBV28 and TRBJ2-5, with TRBD1 as a possible D gene (6 bases). V was pared by 10 bases and J by 0 bases, with 12 bases between. Germline loops: CDR1 MDHEN, CDR2 SYDVKM. This CDR3 comprises 13 residues. CDR3 loop: CATADRNQETQYF. The DNA of the CDR3 is TGTGCCACTGCAGACAGGAACCAAGAGACCCAGTACTTC.

Regarding this clone: This sample also contains other DNA sequences that code for the same CDR3. The chain uses TRBV28 and TRBJ1-3; D may be TRBD1 (5 bases). The V end lost 1 base, the J end lost 1 base, and 5 bases lay between the germline ends. Germline V gene sequence: CDR1 MDHEN, CDR2 SYDVKM. This CDR3 spans 14 amino acids. The chain's CDR3 is CASSLSGSGNTIYF. As DNA, the CDR3 is TGTGCCAGCAGTTTATCAGGGTCTGGAAACACCATATATTTT. Full variable domain (remainder filled in from reference TRBV28 and TRBJ1-3): DVKVTQSSRYLVKRTGEKVFLECVQDMDHENMFWYRQDPGLGLRLIYFSYDVKMKEKGDIPEGYSVSREKKERFSLILESASTNQTSMYLCASSLSGSGNTIYFGEGSWLTVV.

V gene TRBV10-3 combines with J gene TRBJ2-1, with D unclear. Trimming stripped 3 bases from V and 4 bases from J, with 25 bases between. Germline values: CDR1 ENHRY, CDR2 SYGVKD. The CDR3 has 19 residues. CDR3 bases: TGTGCCATCAGTGACCCTATCCGTATTGACACATACCTTTACAATGAGCAGTTCTTC. Translating it yields CAISDPIRIDTYLYNEQFF.

CDR3 DNA sequence: TGTGCCAGTAGTATTCGCAGGGGCCTCGACTACGAGCAGTACTTC. This codes for CASSIRRGLDYEQYF. V usage is TRBV19 and J usage is TRBJ2-7; a weak D match, TRBD1 (6 bases). V was cut by 3 bases and J by 3 bases, with 15 bases left in between. This CDR3 contains 15 residues. In germline, CDR1 is LNHDA, CDR2 SQIVND (reference sequence).

The V gene is TRBV5-5, the J gene TRBJ2-7, with 7 bases lining up with TRBD2. CDR3 length equals 15 residues. Germline V gives CDR1 SGHKS, CDR2 YYEKEE (reference sequence). The trim removed 0 bases at V and 0 bases at J, leaving 3 bases unmatched. CDR3 region: CASSLVGGFSYEQYF. As DNA, the CDR3 is TGTGCCAGCAGCTTGGTGGGGGGGTTCTCCTACGAGCAGTACTTC.

The chain employs TRBV7-9 and TRBJ1-2; possible D gene TRBD1, 5 bases. The CDR3 totals 14 residues. The V end was cut by 1 base, the J end by 4 bases, with 10 bases between. CDR1 is SEHNR and CDR2 is FQNEAQ in the germline V gene (reference sequence). The CDR3 DNA follows: TGTGCCAGCAGCTTAGGGGGGGGTACCTATGGCTACACCTTC. This sequence encodes CASSLGGGTYGYTF.

This sequence joins TRBV9 and TRBJ2-1; TRBD1 aligns across 10 bases. V lost 4 bases to trimming and J lost 8 bases; unmatched junction nucleotides: 9. This CDR3 has 15 residues. CDR1 and CDR2 (germline): SGDLS, YYNGEE. CDR3 bases: TGTGCCAGCAGCCTCAGACAGGGGGCCAGGGATGAGCAGTTCTTC. Its protein is CASSLRQGARDEQFF.

This sequence joins TRBV9 and TRBJ1-1; possibly TRBD1 for D (5 bases). This CDR3 has 15 amino acids. V lost 5 bases and J lost 0, with 14 bases in between. The germline gives CDR1 SGDLS, CDR2 YYNGEE. This chain's CDR3 is CASSLGQAMNTEAFF. The DNA of the CDR3 is TGTGCCAGCAGTTTGGGGCAGGCTATGAACACTGAAGCTTTCTTT.

This chain links TRBV29-1 with TRBJ1-6; D is ambiguous. From germline, CDR1 is SQVTM and CDR2 ANQGSEA. This CDR3 contains 15 residues. Trimming pared 6 bases from V and 7 bases from J, leaving 19 bases between. The CDR3 nucleotides read TGCAGCGTCTACGTATCGGGTAAAGAAAATTCACCCCTCCACTTT. Its translation: CSVYVSGKENSPLHF.

The V call is TRBV16, the J call TRBJ1-5; unclear D gene. The CDR3 runs to 15 residues. Trimming left V 0 bases short and J 1 base short, with 7 bases between. Germline V gene sequence: CDR1 KGHSY, CDR2 FQNENV. Here the CDR3 DNA reads TGTGCCAGCAGCCAATCGCCCGGGAGCAATCAGCCCCAGCATTTT. Translation: CASSQSPGSNQPQHF.

This chain uses TRBV5-1 with TRBJ1-4, with TRBD1 matching 7 bases. The CDR3 consists of 14 residues. V was pared by 3 bases and J by 5 bases, with 4 bases of the junction left unmatched. Looked up from germline, CDR1 is SGHRS and CDR2 is YFSETQ. The CDR3 is CASSYQGENEKLFF. CDR3 nucleotide sequence: TGCGCCAGCAGCTATCAGGGGGAAAATGAAAAACTGTTTTTT.

This rearrangement joins TRBV28 to TRBJ1-3, with D unresolved. Trimming removed 6 bases from V and 1 base from J, with 13 bases in between. In germline, CDR1 is MDHEN, CDR2 SYDVKM. The CDR3 has 15 amino acids. The CDR3 sequence: CASRFIGLSGNTIYF. The CDR3 coding sequence is TGTGCCAGCAGATTCATTGGGCTTTCTGGAAACACCATATATTTT.

The chain uses TRBV29-1 and TRBJ2-3; perhaps TRBD1 as D (5 bases). The CDR3 is 12 amino acids. The V end was cut by 2 bases, the J end by 6 bases, with 9 bases between. Germline-derived CDR1 and CDR2 are SQVTM and ANQGSEA. The CDR3 here is CSVEQGADTQYF. The CDR3 DNA is TGCAGCGTTGAACAGGGCGCGGATACGCAGTATTTT.

The genes are TRBV5-1 and TRBJ1-4; no clear D. V lost 4 bases and J 5 bases, leaving 6 bases between the germline ends. Germline loops: CDR1 SGHRS, CDR2 YFSETQ. This CDR3 contains 12 residues. The DNA of the CDR3 is TGCGCCAGCAGCCCAGCGAATGAAAAACTGTTTTTT. Translating gives CASSPANEKLFF.

CDR3 amino acids: CASSHGGTRGDEQFF. DNA for the CDR3: TGTGCCAGCAGCCATGGCGGGACTAGGGGCGATGAGCAGTTCTTC. V is TRBV5-4 and J is TRBJ2-1; 8 bases match TRBD2. The V segment lost 4 bases and the J segment 8 bases; nucleotides outside the gene matches: 11. Germline CDR1 and CDR2: SGHNT and YYREEE (reference sequence). This CDR3 is built from 15 residues.

This clone occurred a few times. CDR3 residues: CAWAKRTGGFEQYF. The CDR3 DNA reads as TGTGCCTGGGCAAAGAGGACAGGGGGCTTTGAGCAGTACTTC. The genes are TRBV30 and TRBJ2-7; TRBD1 matches at 11 bases. This CDR3 has 14 residues. With V trimmed by 5 bases and J by 7 bases, 10 bases remained unmatched. CDR1 is GTSNPN, CDR2 SVGIG, per germline (reference sequence).

CDR3 region: CASSSGTAVSNQPQHF. In DNA, the CDR3 is TGTGCCAGCAGTTCGGGGACAGCCGTTAGCAATCAGCCCCAGCATTTT. The V gene is TRBV6-6, the J gene TRBJ1-5; 7 bases agree with TRBD1. Germline V gene lookup returns CDR1 MNHNY and CDR2 SVGAGI (reference sequence). V was pared by 4 bases and J by 0 bases, with 6 bases of the junction left unmatched. The CDR3 runs 16 residues.

The chain joins TRBV28 to TRBJ2-1, with 8 bases identical to TRBD1. CDR1 is MDHEN, CDR2 SYDVKM, per germline. V trimming: 5 bases; J trimming: 6 bases; junction bases outside the gene matches: 6. CDR3 length: 14 residues. CDR3 sequence reads: CASSIIGQGNEQFF. The CDR3 DNA reads as TGTGCCAGCAGTATCATCGGACAGGGCAATGAGCAGTTCTTC.

The chain joins TRBV7-8 to TRBJ2-5, with a tentative D call TRBD2 (6 bases). The CDR3 totals 14 residues. Trimming shortened V by 3 bases and J by 4 bases, and 12 bases separated the two germline ends. Germline CDR1 and CDR2: SGHVS and FQNEAQ. CDR3 in amino acids: CASSFRRGGETQYF. CDR3 sequence (DNA): TGTGCCAGCAGCTTCAGGAGGGGAGGAGAGACCCAGTACTTC.

The rearrangement joins TRBV25-1 to TRBJ2-5; TRBD2 matches 12 bases. V gave up 1 base and J gave up 2 bases; unmatched junction bases: 5. CDR1 is MGHDK and CDR2 is SYGVNS in the germline V gene. This CDR3 spans 17 amino acids. CDR3 amino acids: CASSESGTSGLQETQYF. Here the CDR3 DNA reads TGTGCCAGCAGTGAATCCGGGACTAGCGGGCTGCAAGAGACCCAGTACTTC.